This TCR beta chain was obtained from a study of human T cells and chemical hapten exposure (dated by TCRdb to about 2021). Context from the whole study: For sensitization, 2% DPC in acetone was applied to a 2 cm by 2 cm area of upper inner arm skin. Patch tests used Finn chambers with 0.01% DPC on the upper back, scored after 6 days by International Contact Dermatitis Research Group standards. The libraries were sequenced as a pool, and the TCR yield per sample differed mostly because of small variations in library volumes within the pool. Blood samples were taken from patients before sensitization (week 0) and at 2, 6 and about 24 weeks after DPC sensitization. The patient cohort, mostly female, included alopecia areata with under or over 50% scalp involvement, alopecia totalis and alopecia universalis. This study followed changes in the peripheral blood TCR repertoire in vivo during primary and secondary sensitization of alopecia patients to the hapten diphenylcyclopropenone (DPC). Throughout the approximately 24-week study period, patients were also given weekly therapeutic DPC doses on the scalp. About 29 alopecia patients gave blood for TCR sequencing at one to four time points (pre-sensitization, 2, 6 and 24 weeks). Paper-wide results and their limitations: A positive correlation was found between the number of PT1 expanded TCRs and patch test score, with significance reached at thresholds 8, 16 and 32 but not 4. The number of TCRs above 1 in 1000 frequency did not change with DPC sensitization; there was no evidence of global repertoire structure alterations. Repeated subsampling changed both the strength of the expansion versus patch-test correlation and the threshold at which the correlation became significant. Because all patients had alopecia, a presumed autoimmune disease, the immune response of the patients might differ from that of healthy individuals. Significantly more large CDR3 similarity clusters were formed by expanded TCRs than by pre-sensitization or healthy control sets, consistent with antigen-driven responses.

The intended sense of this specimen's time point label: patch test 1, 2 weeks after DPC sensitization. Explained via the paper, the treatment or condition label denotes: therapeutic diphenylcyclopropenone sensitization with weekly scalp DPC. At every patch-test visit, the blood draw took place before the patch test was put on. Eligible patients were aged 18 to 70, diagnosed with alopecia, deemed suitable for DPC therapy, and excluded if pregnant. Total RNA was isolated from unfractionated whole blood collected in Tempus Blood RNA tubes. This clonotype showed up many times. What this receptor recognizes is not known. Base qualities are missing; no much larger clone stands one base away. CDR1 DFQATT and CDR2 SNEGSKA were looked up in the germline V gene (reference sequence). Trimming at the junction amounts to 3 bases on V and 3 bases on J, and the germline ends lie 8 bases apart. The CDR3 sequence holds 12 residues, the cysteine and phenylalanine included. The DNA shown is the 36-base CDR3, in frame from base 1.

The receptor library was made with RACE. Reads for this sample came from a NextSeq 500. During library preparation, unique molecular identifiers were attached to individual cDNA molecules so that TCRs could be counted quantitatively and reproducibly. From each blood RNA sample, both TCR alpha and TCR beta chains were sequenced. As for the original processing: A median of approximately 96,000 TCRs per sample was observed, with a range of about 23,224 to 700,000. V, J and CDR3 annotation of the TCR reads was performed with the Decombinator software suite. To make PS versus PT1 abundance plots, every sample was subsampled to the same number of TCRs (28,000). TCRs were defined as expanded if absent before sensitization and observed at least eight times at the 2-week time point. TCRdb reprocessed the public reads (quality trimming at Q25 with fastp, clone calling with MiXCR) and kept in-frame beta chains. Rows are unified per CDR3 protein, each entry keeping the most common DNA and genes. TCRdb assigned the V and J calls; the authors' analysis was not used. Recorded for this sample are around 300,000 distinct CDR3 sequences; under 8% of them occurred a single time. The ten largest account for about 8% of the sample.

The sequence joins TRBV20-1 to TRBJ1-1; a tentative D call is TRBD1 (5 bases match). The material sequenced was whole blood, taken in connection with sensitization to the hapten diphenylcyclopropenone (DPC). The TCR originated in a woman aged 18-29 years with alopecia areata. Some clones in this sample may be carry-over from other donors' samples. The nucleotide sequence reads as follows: TGCAGTGCTAGTTTAGGGGACACTGAAGCTTTCTTT. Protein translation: CSASLGDTEAFF.